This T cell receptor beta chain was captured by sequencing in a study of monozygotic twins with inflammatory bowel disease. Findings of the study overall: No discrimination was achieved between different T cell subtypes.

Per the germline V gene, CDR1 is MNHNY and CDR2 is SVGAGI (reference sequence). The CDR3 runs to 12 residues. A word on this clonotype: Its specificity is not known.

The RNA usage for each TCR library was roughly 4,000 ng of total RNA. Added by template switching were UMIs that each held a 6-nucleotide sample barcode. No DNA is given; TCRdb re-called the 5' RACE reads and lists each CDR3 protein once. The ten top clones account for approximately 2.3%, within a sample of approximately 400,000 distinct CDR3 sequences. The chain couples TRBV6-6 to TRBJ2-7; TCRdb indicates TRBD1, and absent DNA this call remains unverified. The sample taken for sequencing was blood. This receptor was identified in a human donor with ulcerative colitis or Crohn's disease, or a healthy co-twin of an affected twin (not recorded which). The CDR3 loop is CASSPQGREQYF.